One sample yielded the 25 T cell receptor beta chains listed below, sequenced in a study of blood T cell repertoires in COVID-19 (dated by TCRdb to about 2020). The method behind the library was the immunoSEQ multiplex PCR assay. TCRdb stores this immuneACCESS table with in-frame sequences only. Part of the clones is absent; in the studies checked, under half of the shortfall reflects unresolved V genes, and no reason is known for the rest. The table for this sample lists about 210,000 clones; 70% to 90% of them were counted only once. The ten biggest clones cover around 1.5% of the sample. The sequencing sample was made of peripheral blood. These receptor sequences come from a man younger than 35 with active or convalescent COVID-19.

Written as DNA, the CDR3 is TGTGCCAGCAGTGTTGACAGGGGGCTGAACACTGAAGCTTTCTTT. Protein: CASSVDRGLNTEAFF. The rearrangement joins TRBV6-6 to TRBJ1-1; TRBD1 agrees at 10 bases. Germline trimming cut 5 bases from V and 0 bases from J; bases unmatched to any gene: 3. CDR1 is MNHNY, CDR2 SVGAGI, per germline (reference sequence). This CDR3 is built from 15 residues.

The V and J genes are TRBV28 and TRBJ1-2; 7 nucleotides line up with TRBD1. Germline V gene lookup returns CDR1 MDHEN and CDR2 SYDVKM. Trimming took 7 bases from V and 0 from J; bases not matched to a gene: 5. This CDR3 has 14 residues. The CDR3: CASNPDRSNYGYTF. The CDR3 nucleotides are TGTGCCAGCAACCCGGACAGGTCTAACTATGGCTACACCTTC.

The chain recombines TRBV7-2 with TRBJ2-2; possibly TRBD2 for D (5 bases). The CDR3 sequence is 16 residues long. Trimming cost V 1 base and J 3 bases, with 12 bases left between them. Germline values: CDR1 SGHTA, CDR2 FQGNSA. DNA of the CDR3: TGTGCCAGCAGCTTAGTTGCGGGCTTAGACACCGGGGAGCTGTTTTTT. It is translated as CASSLVAGLDTGELFF.

The V call is TRBV18, the J call TRBJ2-1; D remains ambiguous. This CDR3 contains 13 residues. Germline lookup yields CDR1 KGHSH and CDR2 LQKENI. Trimming took off 3 bases at V and 7 bases at J, with 10 bases between the two ends. The CDR3 sequence is CASSPIARNEQFF. Written as DNA, the CDR3 is TGTGCCAGCTCACCGATAGCCCGGAATGAGCAGTTCTTC.

The rearrangement links TRBV4-1 to TRBJ2-7, with D perhaps TRBD1 (5 bases). V lost 2 bases, J lost 5 bases, and 10 bases lay in between. Germline loops: CDR1 MGHRA, CDR2 YSYEKL. CDR3 length: 13 residues. The CDR3 sequence is CASSQPAGNEQYF. The DNA for the CDR3 is TGCGCCAGCAGCCAACCTGCAGGGAACGAGCAGTACTTC.

This rearrangement joins TRBV19 to TRBJ2-7; 7 nucleotides agree with TRBD1. Germline trimming cut 4 bases from V and 4 bases from J; bases unmatched to any gene: 7. Per germline, CDR1 LNHDA and CDR2 SQIVND (reference sequence). The CDR3 has 14 amino acids. CDR3: CASSTEGTEYEQYF. CDR3 DNA sequence: TGTGCCAGTAGTACCGAAGGGACAGAATACGAGCAGTACTTC.

The table lists this clone with a few counts. This rearrangement joins TRBV6-5 to TRBJ2-7, with 12 bases fitting TRBD2. Germline V gene lookup returns CDR1 MNHEY and CDR2 SVGAGI. CDR3 size: 15 residues. V shed 3 bases and J 3 bases; nucleotides not matched to a gene: 3. CDR3 loop: CASSYGLAGIYEQYF. DNA of the CDR3: TGTGCCAGCAGTTATGGACTAGCGGGAATCTACGAGCAGTACTTC.

The chain has TRBV5-6 and TRBJ2-1, with a tentative D call TRBD1 (5 bases). CDR1 SGHDT and CDR2 YYEEEE come from the germline V gene. CDR3 length equals 15 residues. The germline V and J ends were trimmed by 0 bases and 4 bases, with 11 bases remaining between them. The CDR3 sequence: CASSLVKGSYNEQFF. CDR3 DNA sequence: TGTGCCAGCAGCTTGGTTAAGGGGTCTTACAATGAGCAGTTCTTC.

This clone has a handful of counts. The CDR3 sequence is CASSSQSMNTEAFF. CDR3 DNA: TGTGCCAGTAGTTCACAGTCCATGAACACTGAAGCTTTCTTT. This chain links TRBV19 with TRBJ1-1; D is unclear. Looked up from germline, CDR1 is LNHDA and CDR2 is SQIVND (reference sequence). V was shortened by 5 bases and J by 0 bases, with 10 bases between the two germline ends. This CDR3 comprises 14 residues.

V is TRBV11-2 and J is TRBJ2-2, with a tentative D call TRBD2 (6 bases). With 5 bases removed from V and 0 bases from J, the gap between germline ends came to 16 bases. Germline values: CDR1 SGHAT, CDR2 FQNNGV. The CDR3 runs to 17 residues. The CDR3 protein is CASSPRPAGSNTGELFF. In nucleotides, the CDR3 is TGTGCCAGCAGCCCTAGGCCGGCGGGGTCGAACACCGGGGAGCTGTTTTTT.

CDR3 sequence reads: CASSEGPTGGNTIYF. The CDR3 DNA sequence: TGCGCCAGCAGTGAGGGACCGACAGGCGGAAACACCATATATTTT. The V call is TRBV5-1, the J call TRBJ1-3, with D maybe TRBD1 (6 bases). V lost 5 bases and J 4 bases, leaving 16 bases between the germline ends. CDR3 length: 15 amino acids. In germline, CDR1 is SGHRS, CDR2 YFSETQ.

The chain carries TRBV29-1 and TRBJ2-1, with 15 bases aligning to TRBD2. From germline, CDR1 is SQVTM and CDR2 ANQGSEA. The CDR3 covers 16 residues. V gave up 7 bases and J gave up 9 bases; unmatched junction bases: 13. The CDR3 DNA follows: TGCAGCGCCGGGACTAGCGGGAGGCTTCTGGGAAGTGAGCAGTTCTTC. This sequence encodes CSAGTSGRLLGSEQFF.

As DNA, the CDR3 is TGTGCCAGCAGTTTGAGTATGAAAATCGGGAATGAGCAGTTCTTC. This encodes CASSLSMKIGNEQFF. V is TRBV28 and J is TRBJ2-1; D remains unclear. The V end was cut by 3 bases, the J end by 7 bases, with 16 bases between. The CDR3 totals 15 residues. CDR1 MDHEN and CDR2 SYDVKM come from the germline V gene.

The chain combines TRBV28 with TRBJ1-5; D ambiguous. The CDR3 has 12 residues. V gave up 8 bases and J gave up 4 bases, with 9 bases separating them. CDR1 and CDR2 from the germline V gene are MDHEN and SYDVKM. CDR3 DNA: TGTGCCAGCTGGAGTTCTAATCAGCCCCAGCATTTT. It is translated as CASWSSNQPQHF.

The J gene is TRBJ2-7, the V gene TRBV27, with a weak D call TRBD2 (5 bases). V shed 7 bases and J shed 3 bases, with 10 bases lying between them. The CDR3 sequence is 12 residues long. Per germline, CDR1 MNHEY and CDR2 SMNVEV (reference sequence). The CDR3 DNA is TGTGCCAGCAAAGCGGAAGACTACGAGCAGTACTTC. Its protein product is CASKAEDYEQYF.

This clone has only a few counts. The chain is built from TRBV30 and TRBJ1-1, with TRBD1 as a possible D gene (5 bases). Trimming stripped 0 bases from V and 5 bases from J, with 19 bases between. CDR1 is GTSNPN, CDR2 SVGIG, per germline (reference sequence). This CDR3 is 16 amino acids long. CDR3 residues: CAWSVRLRGSGTEAFF. The DNA of the CDR3 is TGTGCCTGGAGTGTAAGGTTACGGGGGTCAGGGACTGAAGCTTTCTTT. Using reference TRBV30 and TRBJ1-1 for the parts outside the CDR3, the full variable domain is SQTIHQWPATLVQPVGSPLSLECTVEGTSNPNLYWYRQAAGRGLQLLFYSVGIGQISSEVPQNLSASRPQDRQFILSSKKLLLSDSGFYLCAWSVRLRGSGTEAFFGQGTRLTVV.

The rearrangement uses TRBV5-1 and TRBJ2-3; perhaps TRBD1 as D (6 bases). CDR3 size: 15 residues. Trimming removed 4 bases at V and 5 bases at J, with 17 bases between. Germline V CDR1 and CDR2: SGHRS, YFSETQ. CDR3 nucleotides: TGCGCCAGCAGCCAAATTAACAGGGTTCAAGATACGCAGTATTTT. Protein sequence: CASSQINRVQDTQYF.

V and J are TRBV27 and TRBJ1-4; no clear D. The CDR3 is 14 residues long. Looked up from germline, CDR1 is MNHEY and CDR2 is SMNVEV (reference sequence). Trimming took 3 bases from V and 8 from J, leaving 13 bases between them. DNA of the CDR3: TGTGCCAGCAGTTTTTCCAGGAATGGGGAAAAACTGTTTTTT. It specifies CASSFSRNGEKLFF.

This chain connects TRBV20-1 to TRBJ2-1, with D possibly being TRBD2 (6 bases). V lost 3 bases and J lost 5, with 11 bases in between. The CDR3 has 13 residues. Germline V gene lookup returns CDR1 DFQATT and CDR2 SNEGSKA (reference sequence). This chain's CDR3 is CSASRDLNNEQFF. In nucleotides, the CDR3 is TGCAGTGCTAGTAGGGACTTGAACAATGAGCAGTTCTTC.

This clone was seen only once. The rearrangement joins TRBV11-3 to TRBJ2-3; D remains ambiguous. This CDR3 has 14 residues. CDR1 and CDR2 (germline): SGHNT, YENEEA. V was cut by 5 bases and J by 5 bases, with 14 bases left in between. CDR3 residues: CASSPRGVRDTQYF. CDR3 nucleotides: TGTGCCAGCAGCCCTCGCGGAGTTCGAGATACGCAGTATTTT.

V usage is TRBV2 and J usage is TRBJ2-3; TRBD2 aligns across 8 bases. This CDR3 contains 13 residues. The trim removed 6 bases at V and 4 bases at J, leaving 3 bases unmatched. Germline lookup yields CDR1 SNHLY and CDR2 FYNNEI. The CDR3 DNA reads as TGTGCCAGCAGAGGACTAGCTTCAGATACGCAGTATTTT. Translating gives CASRGLASDTQYF.

The genes are TRBV10-3 and TRBJ1-1; D is undetermined. CDR3 length: 14 residues. The V gene's germline CDR1 is ENHRY and CDR2 SYGVKD. Trimming removed 0 bases at V and 5 bases at J, with 10 bases between. The CDR3 coding sequence is TGTGCCATCAGTGAGTCTCGGTCGGGGACTGAAGCTTTCTTT. Translation: CAISESRSGTEAFF.

The J gene is TRBJ2-1, the V gene TRBV2; TRBD2 matches 14 bases. There are 16 residues in the CDR3. The germline V gene encodes CDR1 SNHLY and CDR2 FYNNEI. V was pared by 6 bases and J by 5 bases, with 6 bases of the junction left unmatched. The CDR3 coding sequence is TGTGCCAGCAGCGGGACTAGCGGGAGTAGGGACAATGAGCAGTTCTTC. Encoded protein: CASSGTSGSRDNEQFF.

V is TRBV10-3 and J is TRBJ2-7; 7 nucleotides agree with TRBD2. The CDR3 has 14 amino acids. Germline V gene sequence: CDR1 ENHRY, CDR2 SYGVKD. Trimming removed 11 bases from V and 6 bases from J; junction bases left unmatched: 16. The CDR3 DNA is TGTGCCTCCCGGACCGGAGCGGGAAGGGGCGAGCAGTACTTC. Protein sequence: CASRTGAGRGEQYF.

This clone showed up just once. The chain combines TRBV21-1 with TRBJ2-1; the table's TRBD1 call for D was not verified on the DNA. TRBV21-1 is a pseudogene segment. CDR3 size: 20 residues. The DNA for the CDR3 is TGTGCCAGCAGCCATCTTGAGCCCCTTTACCGGGACAGCTCCTACAATGAGCAGTTCTTC. Its protein is CASSHLEPLYRDSSYNEQFF.